This T cell receptor beta chain is from a study of T cell repertoires in cytomegalovirus infection. Background on the study: CMV epitopes used comprised recently identified HLA-C-restricted ones and well-studied HLA-B-restricted ones. Shared public TCR beta signatures pointed to both CMV infection and a matching HLA type.

Concerning this clonotype: Its antigen is still unknown.

One entry per CDR3 protein, called by TCRdb with MiXCR from the reads. Of 250,000 to 300,000 distinct CDR3 sequences detected, roughly 21% appear once; the ten largest clones hold roughly a fifth. V was trimmed by 5 bases and J by 12 bases, leaving 14 bases between them. The CDR3 totals 12 residues. In germline, CDR1 is PRHDT, CDR2 FYEKMQ (reference sequence). The V and J genes are TRBV13 and TRBJ2-1; D not certain. The sequences come from cultured PBMCs, collected from culture after CMV antigen stimulation. This clonotype originated in a human donor in good health (CMV status not recorded). Some clones in this sample may be carry-over from other donors' samples. Here the CDR3 reads CASSLTTSLQFF. In nucleotides, the CDR3 is TGTGCCAGCAGCCTGACCACATCATTGCAGTTCTTC.